One and the same sample provided the 30 T cell receptor beta chains below, sequenced in a study of blood T cell repertoires in COVID-19. Libraries were prepared by immunoSEQ multiplex PCR; TCRdb keeps only in-frame clonotypes and omits some of them. The sample has more than 400,000 clones, roughly 87% seen once. Sequencing was carried out using PBMCs or T cells enriched from blood (not recorded which). These receptors all come from a woman between 18 and 30 years old who had recovered from COVID-19.

The chain uses TRBV11-2 and TRBJ2-7; 11 positions match TRBD2. Germline CDR1 reads SGHAT; CDR2 reads FQNNGV. The CDR3 contains 19 residues. The trim removed 1 base at V and 4 bases at J, leaving 15 bases unmatched. CDR3 nucleotide sequence: TGTGCCAGCAGCTTAGTCCTTGGCCCGACGGGACTAGCGGCATACGAGCAGTACTTC. Translated: CASSLVLGPTGLAAYEQYF.

The chain is built from TRBV6-2 or TRBV6-3 and TRBJ1-3; D may be TRBD1 (5 bases). Deletions cut 2 bases from V and 2 bases from J, with 16 bases between. This CDR3 region has 17 residues. Germline V gives CDR1 MNHEY, CDR2 SVGEGT. CDR3 in amino acids: CASSYGPHRYPGNTIYF. CDR3 bases: TGTGCCAGCAGTTACGGCCCCCACAGGTATCCTGGAAACACCATATATTTT.

This chain connects TRBV6-5 to TRBJ1-1, with D possibly matching TRBD1 (5 bases). The CDR3 runs to 13 residues. Germline V gene sequence: CDR1 MNHEY, CDR2 SVGAGI. V was clipped by 5 bases and J by 5 bases, with 12 bases between them. The CDR3 loop reads CASSPDIGTEAFF. The CDR3, as DNA: TGTGCCAGCAGTCCGGACATTGGTACTGAAGCTTTCTTT.

V and J are TRBV2 and TRBJ2-3, with D tentatively TRBD1 (6 bases). V was clipped by 6 bases and J by 3 bases, with 7 bases between them. The germline V gene encodes CDR1 SNHLY and CDR2 FYNNEI. This CDR3 comprises 12 residues. The CDR3 DNA reads TGTGCCAGCAGACAGGGAACAGATACGCAGTATTTT. Translation: CASRQGTDTQYF.

This chain links TRBV7-8 with TRBJ1-3; D possibly corresponds to TRBD1 (5 bases). From germline, CDR1 is SGHVS and CDR2 FQNEAQ. Trimming removed 1 base from V and 0 bases from J, with 13 bases in between. The CDR3 runs to 17 residues. The CDR3 loop is CASSLVFGAFSGNTIYF. The CDR3 region has the DNA TGTGCCAGCAGCTTAGTTTTTGGGGCTTTCTCTGGAAACACCATATATTTT.

This clone was seen once. The rearrangement uses TRBV2 and TRBJ2-5; TRBD2 is a possible D gene (5 bases). The CDR3 totals 13 residues. Trimming removed 6 bases at V and 5 bases at J, with 13 bases between. Germline V gene lookup returns CDR1 SNHLY and CDR2 FYNNEI. CDR3 DNA sequence: TGTGCCAGCAGCGCCCGGTCGGGGGAGACCCAGTACTTC. Its protein is CASSARSGETQYF.

The rearrangement joins TRBV19 to TRBJ1-4; D gene unclear. The CDR3 totals 19 residues. V lost 6 bases and J lost 0, with 23 bases in between. Germline loops: CDR1 LNHDA, CDR2 SQIVND (reference sequence). CDR3 sequence: CASSHHPEASTSTNEKLFF. CDR3 nucleotides: TGTGCCAGTAGCCACCACCCGGAGGCCTCGACTTCAACTAATGAAAAACTGTTTTTT.

This clone was observed a single time. The rearrangement joins TRBV11-2 to TRBJ2-1; 7 nucleotides match TRBD2. The V gene's germline CDR1 is SGHAT and CDR2 FQNNGV. The ends lost 5 bases at V and 9 bases at J; junction bases unmatched: 10. The CDR3 loop spans 14 amino acids. As DNA, the CDR3 is TGTGCCAGCAGCCCCGGACTAGGTAGGGTTGAGCAGTTCTTC. Translation gives CASSPGLGRVEQFF.

The gene calls are TRBV6-1 and TRBJ2-6; D is possibly TRBD1 (5 bases). Germline V gives CDR1 MNHNS, CDR2 SASEGT. There are 15 residues in the CDR3. The ends were cut back, 3 bases at V and 12 bases at J, with 18 bases in the middle. CDR3: CASSEGLDSARVLTF. The CDR3 region has the DNA TGTGCCAGCAGTGAGGGATTAGACAGTGCCCGCGTCCTGACTTTC.

The chain links TRBV11-2 to TRBJ2-2, with D possibly being TRBD1 (6 bases). With 2 bases removed from V and 1 base from J, the gap between germline ends came to 14 bases. This CDR3 is built from 17 residues. Germline CDR1 and CDR2: SGHAT and FQNNGV. The CDR3, as DNA: TGTGCCAGCAGCTTATGGTCAGGGGCTCTGAACACCGGGGAGCTGTTTTTT. This translates into CASSLWSGALNTGELFF.

V usage is TRBV27 and J usage is TRBJ1-2, with TRBD1 matching 7 bases. The germline V gene has CDR1 MNHEY and CDR2 SMNVEV (reference sequence). This CDR3 is 14 amino acids long. V shed 4 bases, J shed 7 bases, and the junction held 9 bases outside the gene matches. The CDR3 reads CASSYRKGAGGYTF. The CDR3 coding sequence is TGTGCCAGCAGTTACCGTAAGGGGGCCGGTGGCTACACCTTC.

This clone came up a few times. The J gene is TRBJ1-1, the V gene TRBV6-5; D uncertain. Germline values: CDR1 MNHEY, CDR2 SVGAGI. Trimming cost V 6 bases and J 0 bases, with 11 bases left between them. The CDR3 sequence is 14 residues long. The CDR3 spells CASSRGPLNTEAFF. CDR3 coding DNA: TGTGCCAGCAGCCGAGGGCCCTTGAACACTGAAGCTTTCTTT.

The chain recombines TRBV4-1 with TRBJ2-2; TRBD2 agrees at 10 bases. The CDR3 is 17 residues long. Per the germline V gene, CDR1 is MGHRA and CDR2 is YSYEKL. Trimming cost V 1 base and J 7 bases; bases outside gene matches: 9. CDR3 sequence: CASSQGSSGGAIGELFF. CDR3 DNA: TGCGCCAGCAGCCAAGGGTCGAGCGGGGGGGCGATCGGGGAGCTGTTTTTT.

The rearrangement joins TRBV7-8 to TRBJ2-2, with D hard to call. V was clipped by 5 bases and J by 10 bases, with 8 bases between them. This CDR3 region has 11 residues. Germline values: CDR1 SGHVS, CDR2 FQNEAQ. The CDR3 here is CASSPPVELFF. The CDR3 DNA follows: TGTGCCAGCAGCCCTCCGGTGGAGCTGTTTTTT.

The chain recombines TRBV9 with TRBJ1-3; weak D call: TRBD1 (5 bases). Germline assignment: CDR1 SGDLS and CDR2 YYNGEE. V lost 3 bases, J lost 0 bases, and 10 bases lay in between. The CDR3 length is 15 residues. For the CDR3, the DNA is TGTGCCAGCAGCGGAGACAGTTTCTCTGGAAACACCATATATTTT. It specifies CASSGDSFSGNTIYF. The whole variable domain, remainder taken from reference TRBV9 and TRBJ1-3, is DSGVTQTPKHLITATGQRVTLRCSPRSGDLSVYWYQQSLDQGLQFLIQYYNGEERAKGNILERFSAQQFPDLHSELNLSSLELGDSALYFCASSGDSFSGNTIYFGEGSWLTVV.

CDR3 in amino acids: CASSHSGGPYSNQPQHF. The CDR3 DNA sequence: TGTGCCAGCAGCCACTCAGGGGGCCCTTATAGCAATCAGCCCCAGCATTTT. The chain combines TRBV7-9 with TRBJ1-5; 8 bases match TRBD1. This CDR3 has 17 amino acids. The germline V gene has CDR1 SEHNR and CDR2 FQNEAQ (reference sequence). J lost 0 bases, V lost 5 bases, and 9 bases had no gene match.

The chain uses TRBV28 and TRBJ1-2; TRBD1 matches 7 bases. Germline-derived CDR1 and CDR2 are MDHEN and SYDVKM. J gave up 5 bases and V 6 bases, and 15 bases lay outside the gene matches. The CDR3 runs to 16 residues. In DNA form, the CDR3 reads TGTGCCAGCAGAGGACCCGTTAACAGGGGCCTTTATGGCTACACCTTC. Translation gives CASRGPVNRGLYGYTF.

CDR3 coding DNA: TGTGCCAGCAGCCCCCAGGGAAACACCATATATTTT. It is translated as CASSPQGNTIYF. The rearrangement joins TRBV11-2 to TRBJ1-3; D gene uncertain. Trimming pared 5 bases from V and 4 bases from J, leaving 6 bases between. The CDR3 spans 12 residues. CDR1 and CDR2 from the germline V gene are SGHAT and FQNNGV.

The chain carries TRBV2 and TRBJ1-1; D is perhaps TRBD1 (5 bases). Germline loops: CDR1 SNHLY, CDR2 FYNNEI. The CDR3 totals 14 residues. CDR3 DNA sequence: TGTGCTTCTCTCCTGTCTCAGGGGAACACTGAAGCTTTCTTT. Amino acids: CASLLSQGNTEAFF.

A note on this clone: Additional DNA sequences in this sample encode the identical CDR3. CDR3 loop: CASSYGGLGETQYF. Here the CDR3 DNA reads TGTGCCAGCAGTTACGGGGGGTTAGGGGAGACCCAGTACTTC. The chain is built from TRBV6-5 and TRBJ2-5, with TRBD2 as a possible D gene (6 bases). The CDR3 has 14 amino acids. The V end lost 2 bases, the J end lost 5 bases, and 12 bases lay between the germline ends. Germline V gene data show CDR1 as MNHEY and CDR2 as SVGAGI.

This clone was observed a handful of times. V is TRBV21-1 and J is TRBJ1-2; whether TRBD1, the table's D call, matches the DNA was not checked. TRBV21-1 is a pseudogene segment. The CDR3 loop spans 15 amino acids. CDR3 sequence: CASSTRTGGDYGYTF. CDR3 DNA sequence: TGTGCCAGCAGCACTAGGACAGGGGGCGACTATGGCTACACCTTC.

A single count supports this clone. The chain employs TRBV4-1 and TRBJ2-5, with 7 bases aligning to TRBD2. Germline V gives CDR1 MGHRA, CDR2 YSYEKL. The CDR3 is 14 residues long. Trimming took 0 bases from V and 10 from J; bases not matched to a gene: 8. CDR3 DNA: TGCGCCAGCAGCCAAGAGGCGACTAGCCCTTTCCAGTACTTC. Protein: CASSQEATSPFQYF.

The V gene is TRBV10-3, the J gene TRBJ2-5; the D is unclear. This CDR3 contains 14 residues. The V and J ends lost 11 bases and 7 bases respectively, with 23 bases between them. In germline, CDR1 is ENHRY, CDR2 SYGVKD. CDR3 DNA: TGTGCCTCCGCCTTAGAGCTTACCACGTCGACCCAGTACTTC. It is translated as CASALELTTSTQYF.

This sequence joins TRBV5-6 and TRBJ2-5; a weak D match, TRBD1 (6 bases). The CDR3 runs 13 residues. Trimming shortened V by 4 bases and J by 5 bases, and 12 bases separated the two germline ends. Germline V lookup: CDR1 SGHDT, CDR2 YYEEEE. CDR3 loop: CASSVQGLETQYF. DNA of the CDR3: TGTGCCAGCAGCGTACAGGGTTTGGAGACCCAGTACTTC. The full variable domain, completed using reference TRBV5-6 and TRBJ2-5, is DAGVTQSPTHLIKTRGQQVTLRCSPKSGHDTVSWYQQALGQGPQFIFQYYEEEERQRGNFPDRFSGHQFPNYSSELNVNALLLGDSALYLCASSVQGLETQYFGPGTRLLVL.

The V and J genes are TRBV28 and TRBJ1-2; the match to TRBD1 covers 10 bases. Germline CDR1 and CDR2: MDHEN and SYDVKM. V was pared by 6 bases and J by 5 bases, with 12 bases of the junction left unmatched. The CDR3 contains 16 residues. CDR3 residues: CASSPPDRGGMYGYTF. CDR3 in DNA: TGTGCCAGCAGCCCCCCGGACAGGGGGGGGATGTATGGCTACACCTTC.

This clone was picked up one time. The chain carries TRBV4-1 and TRBJ1-6; the D gene is possibly TRBD1 (6 bases). This CDR3 contains 15 residues. Germline loops: CDR1 MGHRA, CDR2 YSYEKL. The germline V and J ends were trimmed by 0 bases and 14 bases, with 17 bases remaining between them. The CDR3 sequence is CASSQEVRDGDTLHF. The CDR3 DNA reads as TGCGCCAGCAGCCAAGAAGTTCGGGATGGGGACACCCTCCACTTT.

The chain recombines TRBV29-1 with TRBJ2-2, with a possible D match to TRBD1 (6 bases). Germline CDR1 is SQVTM and CDR2 is ANQGSEA. The V and J ends lost 6 bases and 5 bases respectively, with 16 bases between them. CDR3 length: 14 residues. The CDR3 bases are TGCAGCGTAGTTAAGGGGGAAGTGACCGGGGAGCTGTTTTTT. Encoded protein: CSVVKGEVTGELFF.

J is TRBJ1-2 and V is TRBV29-1; 9 nucleotides match TRBD1. Unmatched junction bases numbered 6, after V lost 3 bases and J lost 4 bases. This CDR3 is 14 amino acids long. Looked up from germline, CDR1 is SQVTM and CDR2 is ANQGSEA. This CDR3 reads CSVEGGQGGYGYTF. As DNA, the CDR3 is TGCAGCGTTGAGGGGGGACAGGGTGGCTATGGCTACACCTTC.

The genes are TRBV5-1 and TRBJ2-7, with D maybe TRBD1 (5 bases). Germline-derived CDR1 and CDR2 are SGHRS and YFSETQ. V was cut by 2 bases and J by 0 bases, with 15 bases left in between. CDR3 length: 16 residues. The CDR3 reads CASSLDRQGSSYEQYF. The CDR3 coding sequence is TGCGCCAGCAGCTTAGATCGTCAGGGAAGCTCCTACGAGCAGTACTTC. Variable domain in full (rest from reference TRBV5-1 and TRBJ2-7): KAGVTQTPRYLIKTRGQQVTLSCSPISGHRSVSWYQQTPGQGLQFLFEYFSETQRNKGNFPGRFSGRQFSNSRSEMNVSTLELGDSALYLCASSLDRQGSSYEQYFGPGTRLTVT.

The rearrangement links TRBV12-5 to TRBJ1-5, with TRBD1 matching over 7 bases. The germline V gene encodes CDR1 LGHNT and CDR2 FRNRAP. Unmatched junction bases numbered 6, after V lost 6 bases and J lost 4 bases. This CDR3 comprises 14 residues. As DNA, the CDR3 is TGTGCTAGTGGCCCTGGGACAGAGAATCAGCCCCAGCATTTT. Protein product: CASGPGTENQPQHF.